A selection of T cell receptor beta chains follows, all from one sample in a study of cytomegalovirus exposure and HLA in healthy donors. Libraries were prepared by immunoSEQ multiplex PCR; TCRdb keeps only in-frame clonotypes and omits some of them. Here the sample spans some 170,000 clones, around 96% being singletons. Input material: PBMCs. All receptors come from a woman aged 18-29 years in good health and CMV-seronegative. Both conserved end residues are part of each CDR3. D genes are given only for firm matches. Clone size is shown for a subset of rows, as once, few, many or a class of expanded clone.

abundance,d_gene,v_gene,j_gene,CDR3nt,CDR3aa
.,TRBD1,TRBV18,TRBJ2-5,TGTGCCAGCTCACCGCGGACAGGGGCCTGGGAGACCCAGTACTTC,CASSPRTGAWETQYF
.,.,TRBV5-1,TRBJ2-7,TGCGCCAGCAGCTTGACGGGGGAGATCTACGAGCAGTACTTC,CASSLTGEIYEQYF
.,.,TRBV29-1,TRBJ1-2,TGCAGCGCTTACAGCCGAACGAACTATGGCTACACCTTC,CSAYSRTNYGYTF
.,.,TRBV6-6,TRBJ2-5,TGTGCCAGCAGTACAGGGCGGGAGACCCAGTACTTC,CASSTGRETQYF
.,.,TRBV6-5,TRBJ1-1,TGTGCCAGCGGCGGGAACACTGAAGCTTTCTTT,CASGGNTEAFF
.,.,TRBV5-8,TRBJ1-6,TGTGCCAGCAGCTGGCTGGCAGGTACAAATTCACCCCTCCACTTT,CASSWLAGTNSPLHF
.,.,TRBV6-5,TRBJ2-7,TGTGCCAGCAGTTCGCGGACAGCCTCCTACGAGCAGTACTTC,CASSSRTASYEQYF
.,.,TRBV6-5,TRBJ2-1,TGTGCCAGCAGTTACGAGGGGGGGCCCAACAATGAGCAGTTCTTC,CASSYEGGPNNEQFF
.,TRBD2,TRBV9,TRBJ2-3,TGTGCCAGCAGCCCCCACCGGACTAGCGACACAGATACGCAGTATTTT,CASSPHRTSDTDTQYF
.,.,TRBV11-2,TRBJ2-7,TGTGCCAGCAACGACGGGGGGCCCGGCTACGAGCAGTACTTC,CASNDGGPGYEQYF
.,TRBD2,TRBV9,TRBJ2-3,TGTGCCAGCAGCGTAGGGGATAGCGGGGGGGCCCGGGGAGATACGCAGTATTTT,CASSVGDSGGARGDTQYF
.,TRBD1,TRBV9,TRBJ1-6,TGTGCCAGCAGCGAGGGGACAGGGACTCTTAATTCACCCCTCCACTTT,CASSEGTGTLNSPLHF
.,.,TRBV7-8,TRBJ2-7,TGTGCCAGCAGCTTAGCAGCCTTAGTGCTTCCCCGGTACGAGCAGTACTTC,CASSLAALVLPRYEQYF
.,TRBD1,TRBV27,TRBJ2-2,TGTGCCAGCAGTTTACGTCTGGGGACAGCGAACACCGGGGAGCTGTTTTTT,CASSLRLGTANTGELFF
.,.,TRBV30,TRBJ2-3,TGTGCCTGGAGTGATACAGGGATCCATACGCAGTATTTT,CAWSDTGIHTQYF
.,TRBD2,TRBV7-2,TRBJ2-7,TGTGCCAGCAGCGTTACTAGCGGGGTCTACGAGCAGTACTTC,CASSVTSGVYEQYF
.,.,TRBV5-1,TRBJ2-1,TGCGCCAGCAGCTTGGACGTAGGACAGAACGAGCAGTTCTTC,CASSLDVGQNEQFF
.,.,TRBV20-1,TRBJ2-1,TGCAATGCTCAGGGTTACAATGAGCAGTTCTTC,CNAQGYNEQFF
once,.,TRBV2,TRBJ2-7,TGTGCCAGCAGTGCTCTCGCGGACGAGCAGTACTTC,CASSALADEQYF
.,.,TRBV7-2,TRBJ2-7,TGTGCCAGCAGCTTAGGGGCAGGGTCCTACGAGCAGTACTTC,CASSLGAGSYEQYF
.,.,TRBV5-1,TRBJ1-1,TGCGCCAGCAGCTTGGTGGGGCAGACTGAAGCTTTCTTT,CASSLVGQTEAFF
.,TRBD1,TRBV15,TRBJ2-7,TGTGCCACCAGCCCGGGACAGGGGGCTTCGAGCTCCTACGAGCAGTACTTC,CATSPGQGASSSYEQYF
.,TRBD1,TRBV18,TRBJ1-2,TGTGCCAGCTCACCCGGGACAGTTAACTATGGCTACACCTTC,CASSPGTVNYGYTF
.,.,TRBV21-1,TRBJ2-7,TGTGCCAGCAGCCGCGGGAGCCAAGGTCGCTTC,CASSRGSQGRF
.,.,TRBV5-6,TRBJ1-1,TGTGCCAGCAGCTTGTACATCGCTGAAGCTTTCTTT,CASSLYIAEAFF
.,.,TRBV30,TRBJ2-7,TGTGCCTGGGACTACAGGACTAAGCAGTACTTC,CAWDYRTKQYF
.,TRBD2,TRBV7-2,TRBJ2-1,TGTGCCAGCAGCTTAGTGGCGACTAGCGGGGTAAATGAGCAGTTCTTC,CASSLVATSGVNEQFF
.,.,TRBV11-2,TRBJ1-1,TGTGCCAGCAGCTTAGGGCCAGGAACTGAAGCTTTCTTT,CASSLGPGTEAFF
.,TRBD1,TRBV5-1,TRBJ2-7,TGCGCCAGCAGCCCCGGGACAGGTACCTACGAGCAGTACTTC,CASSPGTGTYEQYF
.,.,TRBV6-1,TRBJ1-4,TGTGCCAGCAGTGAGAGGCGTGGTTGGGGGAACAGGGCTAATGAAAAACTGTTTTTT,CASSERRGWGNRANEKLFF
.,.,TRBV18,TRBJ2-5,TGTGCCAGCTCCCGAGAAGAGACCCAGTACTTC,CASSREETQYF
.,.,TRBV6-5,TRBJ2-1,TGTGCCAGCAGCCTGGCGGGCCCCTACAATGAGCAGTTCTTC,CASSLAGPYNEQFF
.,TRBD1,TRBV18,TRBJ1-2,TGTGCCAGCTCATCATCGACAGGGACTAACTATGGCTACACCTTC,CASSSSTGTNYGYTF
.,TRBD1,TRBV18,TRBJ1-1,TGTGCCAGCTCACCACTAAACAGGGGCAACACTGAAGCTTTCTTT,CASSPLNRGNTEAFF
once,TRBD2,TRBV6-1,TRBJ2-7,TGTGCCAGCAGTGAAGGTATAGCGGGGGCCAAACCGGTCTACGAGCAGTACTTC,CASSEGIAGAKPVYEQYF
.,TRBD1,TRBV18,TRBJ2-7,TGTGCCAGCTCACCGGACAGGTACGAGCAGTACTTC,CASSPDRYEQYF
once,TRBD1,TRBV15,TRBJ2-7,TGTGCCACCAGCCGGGACAGCTCCTACGAGCAGTACTTC,CATSRDSSYEQYF
.,.,TRBV2,TRBJ1-2,TGTGCCAGCAGACTCACAGGGCCTGCCCATGGCTACACCTTC,CASRLTGPAHGYTF
.,.,TRBV4-1,TRBJ1-1,TGCGCCAGCAGCCAAGACCCCGCGGGGAACACTGAAGCTTTCTTT,CASSQDPAGNTEAFF
.,.,TRBV9,TRBJ1-2,TGTGCCAGCAGCGTATCCTCGCTGGGCAGTAAATATGGCTACACCTTC,CASSVSSLGSKYGYTF
.,.,TRBV4-3,TRBJ1-1,TGCGCCAGCAGCCAAGGGGTCCAGGTGATGGGGAACACTGAAGCTTTCTTT,CASSQGVQVMGNTEAFF
.,.,TRBV13,TRBJ1-4,TGTGCCAGCAGCTTAGAACATCGGGGGGGACTGTTTTTT,CASSLEHRGGLFF
.,.,TRBV6-1,TRBJ2-1,TGTGCCAGCAGTGAATTATACTTCGAGGCGTACAATGAGCAGTTCTTC,CASSELYFEAYNEQFF
.,TRBD1,TRBV7-2,TRBJ2-2,TGTGCCAGCAGCTCGAGACAGGGGGCCACCGGGGAGCTGTTTTTT,CASSSRQGATGELFF
.,TRBD1,TRBV6-1,TRBJ1-1,TGTGCCAGCAGTCGGCAGACAGGGGAAGCCACTGAAGCTTTCTTT,CASSRQTGEATEAFF
.,.,TRBV6-5,TRBJ1-2,TGTGCCAGCCGTTCCGATGCGGGGGGCGAGCCCTATGGCTACACCTTC,CASRSDAGGEPYGYTF
.,TRBD2,TRBV28,TRBJ2-1,TGTGCCAGCAGTTTATTTGGACTAGCCTACAATGAGCAGTTCTTC,CASSLFGLAYNEQFF
.,TRBD1,TRBV13,TRBJ1-2,TGTGCCAGCAGCGACCGGACAGGGAATGGCTACACCTTC,CASSDRTGNGYTF
.,.,TRBV27,TRBJ1-2,TGTGCCAGCAGTTATAGGGAGGGGTATGGCTACACCTTC,CASSYREGYGYTF